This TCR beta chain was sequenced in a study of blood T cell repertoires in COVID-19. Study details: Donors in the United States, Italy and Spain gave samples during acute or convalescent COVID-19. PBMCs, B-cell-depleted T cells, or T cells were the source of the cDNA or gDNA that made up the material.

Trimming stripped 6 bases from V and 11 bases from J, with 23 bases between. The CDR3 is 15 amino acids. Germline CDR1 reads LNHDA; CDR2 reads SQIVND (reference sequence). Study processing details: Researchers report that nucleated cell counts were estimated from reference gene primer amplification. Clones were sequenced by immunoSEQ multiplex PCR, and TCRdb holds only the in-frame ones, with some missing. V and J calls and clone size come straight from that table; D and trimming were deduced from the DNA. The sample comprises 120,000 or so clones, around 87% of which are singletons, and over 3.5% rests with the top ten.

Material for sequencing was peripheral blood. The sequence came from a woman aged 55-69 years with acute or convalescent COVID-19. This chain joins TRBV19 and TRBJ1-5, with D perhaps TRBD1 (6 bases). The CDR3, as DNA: TGTGCCAGTAGATACCTGGGTCAGGGGACCGAGGCCCAGCATTTT. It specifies CASRYLGQGTEAQHF.